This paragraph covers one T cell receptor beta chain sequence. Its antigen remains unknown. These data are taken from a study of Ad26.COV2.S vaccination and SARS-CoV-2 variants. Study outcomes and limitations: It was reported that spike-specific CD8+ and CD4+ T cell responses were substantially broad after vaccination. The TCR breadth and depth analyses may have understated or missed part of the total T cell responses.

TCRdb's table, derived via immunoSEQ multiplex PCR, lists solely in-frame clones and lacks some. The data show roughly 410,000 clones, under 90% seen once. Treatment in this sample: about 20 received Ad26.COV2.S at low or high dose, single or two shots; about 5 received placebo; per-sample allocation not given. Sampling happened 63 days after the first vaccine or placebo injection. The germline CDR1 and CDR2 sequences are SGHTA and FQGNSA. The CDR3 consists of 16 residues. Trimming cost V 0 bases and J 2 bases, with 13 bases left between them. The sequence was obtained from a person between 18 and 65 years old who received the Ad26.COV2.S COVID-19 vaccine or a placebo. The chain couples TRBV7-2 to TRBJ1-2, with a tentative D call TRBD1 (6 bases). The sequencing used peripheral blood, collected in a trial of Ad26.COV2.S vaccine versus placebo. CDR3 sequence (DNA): TGTGCCAGCAGCTTAGCGTCCCCGGGGGCCAACTATGGCTACACCTTC. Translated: CASSLASPGANYGYTF.